This TCR beta chain is from a study of blood T cell repertoires in COVID-19. At the level of the study: Acute and convalescent COVID-19 samples came from the United States, Italy and Spain. The cDNA or gDNA used as material had been derived from T cells, B-cell-depleted T cells, or PBMCs.

As processed by the authors: Reference gene primers were amplified, and this amplification served to estimate nucleated cell counts. Method: immunoSEQ multiplex PCR; TCRdb's copy keeps in-frame clones and lacks some. The DNA was the basis for D and trimming; V, J and clone size are from that table. The sample records 150,000 or so clones, about 91% being singletons. Germline-derived CDR1 and CDR2 are SGHDT and YYEEEE. The CDR3 loop spans 14 amino acids. V was cut by 5 bases and J by 0 bases, with 9 bases left in between. The V gene is TRBV5-6, the J gene TRBJ1-3; no clear D gene. Sequenced sample: peripheral blood. The TCR was taken from a woman aged 55 to 70 with acute or convalescent COVID-19. The CDR3 loop reads CASRGRHSGNTIYF. In nucleotides, the CDR3 is TGTGCCAGCAGGGGCAGGCACTCTGGAAACACCATATATTTT. Based on the CDR3 plus reference TRBV5-6 and TRBJ1-3, the full variable domain is DAGVTQSPTHLIKTRGQQVTLRCSPKSGHDTVSWYQQALGQGPQFIFQYYEEEERQRGNFPDRFSGHQFPNYSSELNVNALLLGDSALYLCASRGRHSGNTIYFGEGSWLTVV.